A single sample gave rise to the 9 T cell receptor beta chains below, sequenced in a study of PD-1 blockade in classical Hodgkin lymphoma. TCRdb's table, derived via immunoSEQ multiplex PCR, lists solely in-frame clones and lacks some. Here the sample spans 13,000 to 15,000 clones, approximately 88% being singletons. Noted time point: cycle 4 day 1 (C4D1), after around six weeks of nivolumab. With no exception, relapse followed autologous stem cell transplantation in all patients, and brentuximab vedotin exposure varied. Researchers pulled CD8+ T cells out of thawed PBMCs using magnetic negative selection. Sequencing used CD8+ T cells from blood, obtained before the fourth cycle of nivolumab. The receptors here all came from a human donor with classical Hodgkin lymphoma.

V and J are TRBV28 and TRBJ2-7; the match to TRBD2 covers 12 bases. CDR1 and CDR2 (germline): MDHEN, SYDVKM. The trim removed 2 bases at V and 2 bases at J, leaving 4 bases unmatched. This CDR3 has 16 amino acids. Here the CDR3 DNA reads TGTGCCAGCAGTTTACATACTAGCGGGAGGACCTACGAGCAGTACTTC. Translating gives CASSLHTSGRTYEQYF. Using reference TRBV28 and TRBJ2-7 for the parts outside the CDR3, the full variable domain is DVKVTQSSRYLVKRTGEKVFLECVQDMDHENMFWYRQDPGLGLRLIYFSYDVKMKEKGDIPEGYSVSREKKERFSLILESASTNQTSMYLCASSLHTSGRTYEQYFGPGTRLTVT.

J is TRBJ2-7 and V is TRBV27; either TRBD1 or TRBD2 may fit D (7 bases each). V dropped 2 bases and J dropped 0 bases, with 11 bases sitting between them. CDR3 size: 15 residues. Looked up from germline, CDR1 is MNHEY and CDR2 is SMNVEV (reference sequence). CDR3 nucleotides: TGTGCCAGCAGTTTAGGGAGGGGGCTCTCCTACGAGCAGTACTTC. Protein sequence: CASSLGRGLSYEQYF.

The V and J genes are TRBV15 and TRBJ1-4; 7 nucleotides line up with TRBD1. Per germline, CDR1 LNHNV and CDR2 YYDKDF (reference sequence). V lost 3 bases to trimming and J lost 8 bases; unmatched junction nucleotides: 9. The CDR3 consists of 15 residues. The CDR3 region is CATSSMGGQREKLFF. DNA for the CDR3: TGTGCCACCAGCAGCATGGGGGGACAGAGAGAAAAACTGTTTTTT.

The chain uses TRBV6-5 and TRBJ1-5; no definite D call. CDR1 is MNHEY, CDR2 SVGAGI, per germline. The CDR3 covers 13 residues. Trimming removed 0 bases from V and 7 bases from J, with 7 bases in between. CDR3 bases: TGTGCCAGCAGTTACTCAGAGAGGCAGCCCCAGCATTTT. This codes for CASSYSERQPQHF.

This chain links TRBV27 with TRBJ2-7; maybe TRBD2 (5 bases). CDR3 length: 15 residues. V lost 8 bases, J lost 3 bases, and 20 bases lay in between. From germline, CDR1 is MNHEY and CDR2 SMNVEV (reference sequence). The CDR3 DNA sequence: TGTGCCAGCCATACCCTTGAGCGGTCTAACTACGAGCAGTACTTC. This encodes CASHTLERSNYEQYF.

This clone was observed once. The chain is built from TRBV5-1 and TRBJ2-1; 8 positions agree with TRBD2. This CDR3 is 16 amino acids long. Germline lookup yields CDR1 SGHRS and CDR2 YFSETQ. The trim removed 0 bases at V and 2 bases at J, leaving 4 bases unmatched. Here the CDR3 reads CASSLDSGGPYNEQFF. The CDR3 nucleotides read TGCGCCAGCAGCTTGGATTCGGGAGGGCCCTACAATGAGCAGTTCTTC.

The chain is built from TRBV4-1 and TRBJ2-2; D is uncertain. Trimming took 4 bases from V and 7 from J, leaving 10 bases between them. Germline CDR1 is MGHRA and CDR2 is YSYEKL. There are 13 residues in the CDR3. The DNA for the CDR3 is TGCGCCAGCAGCCTTCGAGCTCTCGGGGAGCTGTTTTTT. This sequence encodes CASSLRALGELFF.

The gene calls are TRBV7-9 and TRBJ2-1; D might be TRBD1 (5 bases). The germline V and J ends were trimmed by 5 bases and 4 bases, with 9 bases remaining between them. This CDR3 has 13 amino acids. Germline V gene lookup returns CDR1 SEHNR and CDR2 FQNEAQ (reference sequence). The CDR3 DNA sequence: TGTGCCAGCAGCCTGGACACATACAATGAGCAGTTCTTC. Residues: CASSLDTYNEQFF.

The chain combines TRBV6-1 with TRBJ2-7; perhaps TRBD2 as D (6 bases). Germline CDR1 is MNHNS and CDR2 is SASEGT. The V gene lost 8 bases and the J gene lost 0 bases, with 17 bases spanning the gap. This CDR3 has 15 residues. CDR3 sequence (DNA): TGTGCCAGCTATTCATTAGCGGTAAGCTCCTACGAGCAGTACTTC. Protein product: CASYSLAVSSYEQYF.